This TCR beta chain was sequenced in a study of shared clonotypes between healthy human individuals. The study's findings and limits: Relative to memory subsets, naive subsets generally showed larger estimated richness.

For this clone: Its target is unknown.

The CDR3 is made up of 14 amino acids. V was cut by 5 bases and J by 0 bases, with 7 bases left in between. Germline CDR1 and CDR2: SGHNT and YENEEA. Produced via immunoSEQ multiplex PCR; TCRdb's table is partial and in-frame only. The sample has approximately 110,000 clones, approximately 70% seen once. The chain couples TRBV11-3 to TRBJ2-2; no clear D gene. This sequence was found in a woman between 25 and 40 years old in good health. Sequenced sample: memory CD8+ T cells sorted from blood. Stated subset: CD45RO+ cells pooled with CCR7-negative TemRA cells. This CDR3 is CASSIGSNTGELFF. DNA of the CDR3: TGTGCCAGCAGCATAGGCTCGAACACCGGGGAGCTGTTTTTT.